Presented here are 2 T cell receptor beta chains from one specimen sequenced in a study of post-analysis software for immune sequencing data. For these TCRs, the target antigens are not known. Points from the study as a whole: Among a handful of TRBV segments more frequent in patients than controls were TRBV5-6, TRBV5-1 and TRBV20-1.

Unique molecular identifiers had been added to the TCR beta cDNA libraries. TCRdb ran MiXCR on the PCR reads and lists one entry per CDR3 protein. The profile shows hundreds of thousands of distinct CDR3 sequences, approximately 60% of them singletons. Input material: blood. These receptor sequences come from a girl aged 2 to 9 with multiple sclerosis.

V gene TRBV25-1 combines with J gene TRBJ2-5; D might be TRBD1 or TRBD2, each matching 6 bases. The germline V and J ends were trimmed by 3 bases and 5 bases, with 13 bases remaining between them. Germline V CDR1 and CDR2: MGHDK, SYGVNS. The length of the CDR3 is 14 residues. Here the CDR3 reads CASSDQGRSETQYF. In DNA form, the CDR3 reads TGTGCCAGCAGTGACCAGGGGAGGTCGGAGACCCAGTACTTC.

J is TRBJ2-5 and V is TRBV13, with TRBD1 matching 9 bases. Germline CDR1 PRHDT, CDR2 FYEKMQ (reference sequence). This CDR3 is built from 16 residues. V lost 5 bases, J lost 0 bases, and 7 bases stayed unmatched. The CDR3 protein is CASSQQGASYQETQYF. Here the CDR3 DNA reads TGTGCCAGCAGCCAACAGGGGGCCTCGTACCAAGAGACCCAGTACTTC. The whole variable domain, remainder taken from reference TRBV13 and TRBJ2-5, is AAGVIQSPRHLIKEKRETATLKCYPIPRHDTVYWYQQGPGQDPQFLISFYEKMQSDKGSIPDRFSAQQFSDYHSELNMSSLELGDSALYFCASSQQGASYQETQYFGPGTRLLVL.